These 28 T cell receptor beta chains were sequenced from one sample in a study of regulatory T cells in long-lasting Graves disease. Arm-PCR with iRepertoire HTBI primers amplified the CDR3 regions for these TCR beta libraries. TCRdb re-derived calls from the multiplex PCR reads in MiXCR, one entry per CDR3 protein. This repertoire shows under 350,000 distinct CDR3 sequences, 22% found once; its top ten account for approximately 60%. The time point here: persistent/refractory GD, antithyroid drugs over 5 years with positive TRAb. Preparation of the TCR library used RNA extracted from PBMCs. Here the sequenced sample was peripheral blood mononuclear cells (PBMCs), taken when the disease was refractory, from a patient treated with antithyroid drugs. The source of these receptors is a female donor with Graves disease.

The chain combines TRBV19 with TRBJ1-5, with a weak D call TRBD1 (6 bases). CDR3 size: 17 residues. V was trimmed by 4 bases and J by 0 bases, leaving 16 bases between them. Germline V gives CDR1 LNHDA, CDR2 SQIVND (reference sequence). CDR3 in amino acids: CASSSLTGPYSNQPQHF. The CDR3 coding sequence is TGTGCCAGTAGTAGTCTGACAGGACCCTATAGCAATCAGCCCCAGCATTTT.

This clonotype was recorded many times. V gene TRBV5-1 combines with J gene TRBJ1-1; D unresolved. Germline assignment: CDR1 SGHRS and CDR2 YFSETQ. The V end lost 1 base, the J end lost 0 bases, and 7 bases lay between the germline ends. The length of the CDR3 is 14 residues. CDR3 protein: CASSLSTVNTEAFF. The CDR3 DNA reads as TGCGCCAGCAGCTTGTCAACAGTGAACACTGAAGCTTTCTTT. Complete variable domain (other parts from reference TRBV5-1 and TRBJ1-1): KAGVTQTPRYLIKTRGQQVTLSCSPISGHRSVSWYQQTPGQGLQFLFEYFSETQRNKGNFPGRFSGRQFSNSRSEMNVSTLELGDSALYLCASSLSTVNTEAFFGQGTRLTVV.

Ten or more counts support this clonotype. The chain is built from TRBV12-3 or TRBV12-4 and TRBJ2-7; 7 bases map to TRBD1. The CDR3 is 13 residues long. J was trimmed by 4 bases and V by 6 bases; bases with no gene match: 6. CDR3: CASRNQGEYEQYF. The DNA for the CDR3 is TGTGCCAGCAGGAATCAGGGGGAATACGAGCAGTACTTC.

The rearrangement links TRBV10-3 to TRBJ2-3; TRBD2 agrees at 7 bases. J was trimmed by 4 bases and V by 2 bases; bases with no gene match: 6. CDR3 length: 15 amino acids. Germline values: CDR1 ENHRY, CDR2 SYGVKD. In DNA, the CDR3 is TGTGCCATCAGTGAGAGTCACGGGGGGTCAGATACGCAGTATTTT. Its translation: CAISESHGGSDTQYF.

A few counts support this clonotype. The rearrangement uses TRBV7-3 and TRBJ2-6; D call uncertain. V was cut by 7 bases and J by 0 bases, with 13 bases left in between. The CDR3 has 16 amino acids. Per germline, CDR1 SGHTA and CDR2 FQGTGA. CDR3: CASIVMSHSGANVLTF. The DNA for the CDR3 is TGTGCCAGCATCGTAATGAGTCACTCTGGGGCCAACGTCCTGACTTTC.

This clonotype was counted many times. The chain joins TRBV7-2 to TRBJ2-7; maybe TRBD2 (6 bases). The V gene's germline CDR1 is SGHTA and CDR2 FQGNSA. The CDR3 length is 13 residues. Trimming removed 2 bases at V and 5 bases at J, with 10 bases between. This CDR3 reads CASSLYGSNEQYF. Written as DNA, the CDR3 is TGTGCCAGCAGCTTATACGGGAGTAACGAGCAGTACTTC. Combining the CDR3 with reference TRBV7-2 and TRBJ2-7 gives the whole variable domain GAGVSQSPSNKVTEKGKDVELRCDPISGHTALYWYRQSLGQGLEFLIYFQGNSAPDKSGLPSDRFSAERTGGSVSTLTIQRTQQEDSAVYLCASSLYGSNEQYFGPGTRLTVT.

This clonotype was counted ten times or more. The V call is TRBV28, the J call TRBJ2-7; TRBD1 might be the D (6 bases). Per the germline V gene, CDR1 is MDHEN and CDR2 is SYDVKM. V dropped 5 bases and J dropped 5 bases, with 13 bases sitting between them. The CDR3 is 13 residues long. The CDR3 spells CASSPTRQDEQYF. CDR3 DNA sequence: TGTGCCAGCAGTCCCACCCGACAGGACGAGCAGTACTTC. The entire variable domain, with the rest obtained from reference TRBV28 and TRBJ2-7, is as follows: DVKVTQSSRYLVKRTGEKVFLECVQDMDHENMFWYRQDPGLGLRLIYFSYDVKMKEKGDIPEGYSVSREKKERFSLILESASTNQTSMYLCASSPTRQDEQYFGPGTRLTVT.

The chain carries TRBV20-1 and TRBJ1-1, with a weak D call TRBD1 (6 bases). V was clipped by 4 bases and J by 1 base, with 22 bases between them. Germline CDR1 and CDR2: DFQATT and SNEGSKA (reference sequence). The CDR3 covers 17 residues. For the CDR3, the DNA is TGCAGTGCTACTCGTCACGACAGGCTAGGCTGGAACACTGAAGCTTTCTTT. It translates to CSATRHDRLGWNTEAFF.

The rearrangement joins TRBV7-9 to TRBJ2-5, with D unclear. The germline V gene encodes CDR1 SEHNR and CDR2 FQNEAQ (reference sequence). This CDR3 region has 13 residues. Trimming removed 3 bases at V and 1 base at J, with 6 bases between. The CDR3 DNA is TGTGCCAGCAGCTTCTACACCCAAGAGACCCAGTACTTC. It codes for CASSFYTQETQYF.

CDR3 bases: TGTGCCAGCAGTTCAAAGGGGAATTCACCCCTCCACTTT. This codes for CASSSKGNSPLHF. The rearrangement joins TRBV12-3 or TRBV12-4 to TRBJ1-6, with TRBD1 as a possible D gene (5 bases). This CDR3 has 13 residues. The germline V and J ends were trimmed by 4 bases and 7 bases, with 8 bases remaining between them.

This sequence joins TRBV5-5 and TRBJ2-1; possible D gene TRBD1, 5 bases. The CDR3 length is 15 residues. V lost 2 bases, J lost 6 bases, and 15 bases lay in between. Germline V gives CDR1 SGHKS, CDR2 YYEKEE (reference sequence). As DNA, the CDR3 is TGTGCCAGCAGCTTAACAGGTGAAATTCCCAATGAGCAGTTCTTC. Translated, it gives CASSLTGEIPNEQFF.

By frequency in the sample, this clonotype is medium-sized. The chain is built from TRBV6-5 and TRBJ1-2; no reliable D call. Germline CDR1 MNHEY, CDR2 SVGAGI. This CDR3 is built from 14 residues. V was shortened by 2 bases and J by 4 bases, with 11 bases between the two germline ends. DNA for the CDR3: TGTGCCAGCAGTTACGATATCTCCAGCTATGGCTACACCTTC. Protein product: CASSYDISSYGYTF.

The V gene is TRBV6-2 or TRBV6-3, the J gene TRBJ1-5; D remains unclear. Germline V lookup: CDR1 MNHEY, CDR2 SVGEGT. V was trimmed by 2 bases and J by 0 bases, leaving 8 bases between them. This CDR3 is 15 amino acids long. For the CDR3, the DNA is TGTGCCAGCAGTTACGGGCCGAATAGCAATCAGCCCCAGCATTTT. This encodes CASSYGPNSNQPQHF.

The chain is built from TRBV7-9 and TRBJ2-1, with D hard to call. The CDR3 runs 15 residues. The germline V and J ends were trimmed by 2 bases and 3 bases, with 11 bases remaining between them. Germline V gene lookup returns CDR1 SEHNR and CDR2 FQNEAQ (reference sequence). The chain's CDR3 is CASSLSGDLYNEQFF. The CDR3 nucleotides read TGTGCCAGCAGCTTATCCGGAGACCTCTACAATGAGCAGTTCTTC.

This clonotype has a count of ten or more. CDR3 protein: CASSSREGPIQYF. CDR3 DNA sequence: TGTGCCAGCAGCTCCAGGGAGGGGCCCATTCAGTACTTC. The rearrangement links TRBV7-2 to TRBJ2-4; TRBD2 matches at 7 bases. The ends lost 4 bases at V and 9 bases at J; junction bases unmatched: 6. The CDR3 is 13 residues long. Germline V gene lookup returns CDR1 SGHTA and CDR2 FQGNSA.

This clonotype has a handful of counts. The chain has TRBV15 and TRBJ1-2, with 8 bases matching TRBD1. Germline CDR1 reads LNHNV; CDR2 reads YYDKDF (reference sequence). V lost 6 bases to trimming and J lost 5 bases; unmatched junction nucleotides: 8. The CDR3 has 14 residues. CDR3 coding DNA: TGTGCCACCAGGCCCGACAGGGGAGATTATGGCTACACCTTC. Its protein product is CATRPDRGDYGYTF.

The table lists this clonotype with a few counts. The V gene is TRBV19, the J gene TRBJ2-7; 8 nucleotides align to TRBD2. Germline V lookup: CDR1 LNHDA, CDR2 SQIVND (reference sequence). CDR3 size: 14 residues. V dropped 9 bases and J dropped 6; count of bases not matched to a gene: 13. The CDR3 loop reads CASRAGLDSGEQYF. Here the CDR3 DNA reads TGTGCCAGCCGTGCGGGACTAGACTCAGGCGAGCAGTACTTC.

Only a few counts were recorded for this clonotype. The V call is TRBV29-1, the J call TRBJ1-2; D is ambiguous. V lost 4 bases and J 4 bases, leaving 13 bases between the germline ends. Germline CDR1 reads SQVTM; CDR2 reads ANQGSEA. The CDR3 loop spans 13 amino acids. CDR3 sequence: CSVVPEGAYGYTF. Here the CDR3 DNA reads TGCAGCGTTGTCCCAGAAGGAGCCTATGGCTACACCTTC.

This clonotype was counted a few times. The chain recombines TRBV6-1 with TRBJ2-1, with 11 bases matching TRBD2. CDR3 length: 17 residues. Germline trimming cut 10 bases from V and 4 bases from J; bases unmatched to any gene: 15. Germline V lookup: CDR1 MNHNS, CDR2 SASEGT. The CDR3 DNA reads TGTGCCACCGCCTGGGCTAGCGGGAGGAGGGGATACAATGAGCAGTTCTTC. Amino acid sequence: CATAWASGRRGYNEQFF.

About this clonotype itself: A much more abundant neighbour one base away suggests this may be a read error. The CDR3 spells CASSSDSQGNTEALF. CDR3 DNA: TGTGCCAGCAGTTCCGACTCACAAGGGAACACTGAAGCTCTCTTT. This sequence joins TRBV12-3 or TRBV12-4 and TRBJ1-1, with unresolved D. This CDR3 is 15 amino acids long.

This clonotype was recorded at least ten times. V usage is TRBV6-9 and J usage is TRBJ1-2; tentatively, D is TRBD1 (6 bases). Germline V lookup: CDR1 MNHGY, CDR2 SVAAGI. The CDR3 consists of 16 residues. The V end lost 3 bases, the J end lost 0 bases, and 14 bases lay between the germline ends. The CDR3 region has the DNA TGTGCCAGCAGTTACTCCCGGACAGACGCTAACTATGGCTACACCTTC. Translation gives CASSYSRTDANYGYTF.

The table lists this clonotype with many counts. The rearrangement joins TRBV28 to TRBJ1-2; D gene ambiguous. The germline gives CDR1 MDHEN, CDR2 SYDVKM. CDR3 length: 14 residues. V was clipped by 3 bases and J by 3 bases, with 11 bases between them. The CDR3 here is CASSFPPEDYGYTF. Here the CDR3 DNA reads TGTGCCAGCAGTTTCCCACCAGAGGACTATGGCTACACCTTC.

This clonotype was detected a few times. The gene calls are TRBV12-3 or TRBV12-4 and TRBJ2-7; D tentatively reads TRBD1 or TRBD2 (5 bases each). The ends were cut back, 7 bases at V and 4 bases at J, with 17 bases in the middle. The CDR3 runs 14 residues. Here the CDR3 reads CASTGTEARYEQYF. CDR3 coding DNA: TGTGCCAGCACCGGGACGGAGGCGAGGTACGAGCAGTACTTC.

This clonotype was detected ten times or more. The rearrangement uses TRBV29-1 and TRBJ2-5; 11 nucleotides align to TRBD2. Germline V gene sequence: CDR1 SQVTM, CDR2 ANQGSEA. V lost 3 bases and J lost 5; bases outside the gene matches: 8. This CDR3 region has 15 residues. Written as DNA, the CDR3 is TGCAGCGTTGAGGTAGCGGGAGGGCCGGGGGAGACCCAGTACTTC. This sequence encodes CSVEVAGGPGETQYF. Looking up the rest from reference TRBV29-1 and TRBJ2-5 gives the full variable domain: SAVISQKPSRDICQRGTSLTIQCQVDSQVTMMFWYRQQPGQSLTLIATANQGSEATYESGFVIDKFPISRPNLTFSTLTVSNMSPEDSSIYLCSVEVAGGPGETQYFGPGTRLLVL.

This clonotype was counted between two and nine times. The V and J genes are TRBV28 and TRBJ2-1, with 8 bases fitting TRBD1. V was clipped by 6 bases and J by 3 bases; unmatched bases: 7. Looked up from germline, CDR1 is MDHEN and CDR2 is SYDVKM. The length of the CDR3 is 15 residues. CDR3: CASRLRQGFYNEQFF. In DNA, the CDR3 is TGTGCCAGCAGATTAAGACAGGGGTTCTACAATGAGCAGTTCTTC.

This clonotype was picked up a small number of times. The V gene is TRBV7-9, the J gene TRBJ1-2; D is unresolved. Trimming stripped 8 bases from V and 2 bases from J, with 18 bases between. The CDR3 contains 15 residues. Germline V gene lookup returns CDR1 SEHNR and CDR2 FQNEAQ (reference sequence). The CDR3 nucleotides are TGTGCCAGCTCACCGGAGGACTTTTCGAACTATGGCTACACCTTC. This encodes CASSPEDFSNYGYTF.

V and J are TRBV7-9 and TRBJ2-2, with a possible D match to TRBD2 (6 bases). The CDR3 runs to 13 residues. With 5 bases removed from V and 4 bases from J, the gap between germline ends came to 8 bases. Germline V lookup: CDR1 SEHNR, CDR2 FQNEAQ (reference sequence). CDR3 region: CASSAGSTGELFF. CDR3 bases: TGTGCCAGCAGCGCGGGATCCACCGGGGAGCTGTTTTTT.

V gene TRBV7-6 combines with J gene TRBJ2-5; D unresolved. This CDR3 is 13 amino acids long. Germline lookup yields CDR1 SGHVS and CDR2 FNYEAQ. V gave up 3 bases and J gave up 2 bases, with 7 bases separating them. The CDR3 loop reads CASSFKQQETQYF. In DNA, the CDR3 is TGTGCCAGCAGCTTCAAACAGCAAGAGACCCAGTACTTC.